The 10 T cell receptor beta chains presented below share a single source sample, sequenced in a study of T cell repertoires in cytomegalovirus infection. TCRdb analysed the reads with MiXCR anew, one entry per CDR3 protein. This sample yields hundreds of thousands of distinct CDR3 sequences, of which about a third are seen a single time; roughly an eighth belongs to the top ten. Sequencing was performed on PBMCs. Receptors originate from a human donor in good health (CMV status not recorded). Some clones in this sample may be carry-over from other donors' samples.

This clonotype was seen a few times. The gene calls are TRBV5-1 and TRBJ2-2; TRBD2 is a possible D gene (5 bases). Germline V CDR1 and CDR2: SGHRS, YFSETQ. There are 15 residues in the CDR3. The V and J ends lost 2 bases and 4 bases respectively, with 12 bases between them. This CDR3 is CASSFEGATTGELFF. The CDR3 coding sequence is TGCGCCAGCAGCTTCGAGGGCGCGACCACCGGGGAGCTGTTTTTT. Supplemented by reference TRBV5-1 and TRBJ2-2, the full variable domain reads KAGVTQTPRYLIKTRGQQVTLSCSPISGHRSVSWYQQTPGQGLQFLFEYFSETQRNKGNFPGRFSGRQFSNSRSEMNVSTLELGDSALYLCASSFEGATTGELFFGEGSRLTVL.

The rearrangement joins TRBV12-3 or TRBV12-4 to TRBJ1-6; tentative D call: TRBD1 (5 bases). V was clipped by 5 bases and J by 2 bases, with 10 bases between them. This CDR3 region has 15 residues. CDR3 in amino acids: CASSPWGTYNSPLHF. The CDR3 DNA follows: TGTGCCAGCAGTCCATGGGGCACCTATAATTCACCCCTCCACTTT.

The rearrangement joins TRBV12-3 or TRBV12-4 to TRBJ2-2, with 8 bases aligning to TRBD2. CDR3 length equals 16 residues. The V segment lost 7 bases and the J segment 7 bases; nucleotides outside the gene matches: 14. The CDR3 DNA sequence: TGTGCCAGCACTCCAACGGGGGGGCTAAGAATCGGGGAGCTGTTTTTT. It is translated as CASTPTGGLRIGELFF.

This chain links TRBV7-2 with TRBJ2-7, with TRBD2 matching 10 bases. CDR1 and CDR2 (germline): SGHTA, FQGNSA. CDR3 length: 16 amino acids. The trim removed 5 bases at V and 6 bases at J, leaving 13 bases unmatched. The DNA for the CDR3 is TGTGCCAGCAGCCCCATCCCTACTAGCGGGGCTGCCGAGCAGTACTTC. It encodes CASSPIPTSGAAEQYF.

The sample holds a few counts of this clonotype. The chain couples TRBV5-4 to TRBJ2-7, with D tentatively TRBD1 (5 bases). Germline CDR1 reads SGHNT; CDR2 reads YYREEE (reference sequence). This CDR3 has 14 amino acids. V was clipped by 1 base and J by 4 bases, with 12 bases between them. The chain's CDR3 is CASSLQDRIYEQYF. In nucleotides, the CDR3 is TGTGCCAGCAGCTTGCAAGACAGAATTTACGAGCAGTACTTC.

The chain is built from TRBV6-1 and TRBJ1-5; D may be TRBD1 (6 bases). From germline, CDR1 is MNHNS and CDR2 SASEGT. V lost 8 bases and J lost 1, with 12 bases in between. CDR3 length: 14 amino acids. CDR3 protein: CASFRGPSNQPQHF. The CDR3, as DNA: TGTGCCAGCTTTCGGGGGCCCAGCAATCAGCCCCAGCATTTT.

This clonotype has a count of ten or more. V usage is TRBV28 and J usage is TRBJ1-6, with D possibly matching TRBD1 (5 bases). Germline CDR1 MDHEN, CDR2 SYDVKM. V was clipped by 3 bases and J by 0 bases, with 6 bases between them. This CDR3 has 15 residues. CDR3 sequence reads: CASSLGGSYNSPLHF. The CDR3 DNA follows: TGTGCCAGCAGTTTGGGGGGCTCCTATAATTCACCCCTCCACTTT.

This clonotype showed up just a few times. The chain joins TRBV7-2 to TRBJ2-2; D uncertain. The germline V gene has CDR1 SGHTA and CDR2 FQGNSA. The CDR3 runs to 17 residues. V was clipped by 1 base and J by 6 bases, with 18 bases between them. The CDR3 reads CASSLVARTGGAGELFF. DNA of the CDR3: TGTGCCAGCAGCTTAGTCGCAAGGACGGGTGGAGCCGGGGAGCTGTTTTTT.

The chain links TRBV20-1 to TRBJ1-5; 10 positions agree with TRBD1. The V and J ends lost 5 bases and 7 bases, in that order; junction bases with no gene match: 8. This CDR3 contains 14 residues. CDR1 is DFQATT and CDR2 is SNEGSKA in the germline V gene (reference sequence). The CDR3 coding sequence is TGCAGTGCTTCCTCCGTGGACAGGGGGCAGCCCCAGCATTTT. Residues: CSASSVDRGQPQHF.

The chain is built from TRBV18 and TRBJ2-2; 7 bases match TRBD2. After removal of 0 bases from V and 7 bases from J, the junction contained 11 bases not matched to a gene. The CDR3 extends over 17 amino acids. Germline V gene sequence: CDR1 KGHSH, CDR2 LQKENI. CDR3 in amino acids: CASSPPVAAGASGELFF. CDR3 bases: TGTGCCAGCTCACCACCGGTGGCGGCGGGAGCGAGCGGGGAGCTGTTTTTT.